A selection of T cell receptor beta chains follows, all from one sample in a study of STAT5B mutations in CD4+ large granular lymphocyte leukemia. Measured with immunoSEQ multiplex PCR; TCRdb has only the in-frame clones, and not every one. Of around 20,000 clones in the sample, 78% were seen once. The material sequenced was CD4+ T cells from blood buffy coats. These receptors were obtained from a human donor in good health. The CDR3 runs from the conserved cysteine through the conserved F or W. Each record gives: V gene, J gene, CDR3 protein.

v_gene: TRBV7-2
j_gene: TRBJ1-1
CDR3aa: CASSLGRGHTEAFF

v_gene: TRBV12-5
j_gene: TRBJ2-7
CDR3aa: CASGLVSGGLTYEQYF

v_gene: TRBV5-1
j_gene: TRBJ2-3
CDR3aa: CASSLESSTDTQYF

v_gene: TRBV30
j_gene: TRBJ1-6
CDR3aa: CAWCYRGLNNSPLHF

v_gene: TRBV7-3
j_gene: TRBJ2-3
CDR3aa: CASSPTVSTDTQYF

v_gene: TRBV7-3
j_gene: TRBJ2-1
CDR3aa: CASSPRHTGNEQFF

v_gene: TRBV11-3
j_gene: TRBJ2-1
CDR3aa: CASSRGQTNNEQFF

v_gene: TRBV6-6
j_gene: TRBJ1-1
CDR3aa: CASKHSRTGLNTEAFF

v_gene: TRBV28
j_gene: TRBJ1-2
CDR3aa: CASTQGASGYTF

v_gene: TRBV11-3
j_gene: TRBJ2-6
CDR3aa: CASSFNWLPSGANVLTF

v_gene: TRBV29-1
j_gene: TRBJ2-3
CDR3aa: CSVDRRGADTQYF

v_gene: TRBV21-1
j_gene: TRBJ2-7
CDR3aa: CASILNLGTGPYEQYF

v_gene: TRBV7-9
j_gene: TRBJ1-1
CDR3aa: CASIRPGGSNTEAFF

v_gene: TRBV11-2
j_gene: TRBJ1-1
CDR3aa: CASSFQNYQNTEAFF

v_gene: TRBV4-2
j_gene: TRBJ1-2
CDR3aa: CASSPPARGDGYTF

v_gene: TRBV9
j_gene: TRBJ2-7
CDR3aa: CASSTYLETVQYF

v_gene: TRBV5-1
j_gene: TRBJ2-7
CDR3aa: CASSLTPGQGAYEQYF

v_gene: TRBV7-8
j_gene: TRBJ2-1
CDR3aa: CASSPRGGSYNEQFF

v_gene: TRBV5-8
j_gene: TRBJ1-1
CDR3aa: CASSLLRDRNTEAFF

v_gene: TRBV7-9
j_gene: TRBJ2-1
CDR3aa: CASSLVISGGYNEQFF

v_gene: TRBV7-8
j_gene: TRBJ2-3
CDR3aa: CASSLAAGDTDTQYF

v_gene: TRBV4-1
j_gene: TRBJ2-3
CDR3aa: CASSQDWTSGGSSTDTQYF

v_gene: TRBV6-1
j_gene: TRBJ1-1
CDR3aa: CASSDIIQAFF

v_gene: TRBV9
j_gene: TRBJ2-7
CDR3aa: CASSKTGQYEQYF

v_gene: TRBV5-4
j_gene: TRBJ2-3
CDR3aa: CASSPSPPDTQYF

v_gene: TRBV6-6
j_gene: TRBJ1-5
CDR3aa: CASILGGNQPQHF

v_gene: TRBV4-3
j_gene: TRBJ2-7
CDR3aa: CASSRGPSYEQYF

v_gene: TRBV28
j_gene: TRBJ2-3
CDR3aa: CASSFQEGHTDTQYF

v_gene: TRBV5-1
j_gene: TRBJ2-7
CDR3aa: CASSFSGDSYEQYF

v_gene: TRBV28
j_gene: TRBJ1-2
CDR3aa: CASRPPDNYGYTF

v_gene: TRBV30
j_gene: TRBJ2-7
CDR3aa: CAWSVGLYEQYF